These 11 T cell receptor beta chains originate from one sample sequenced in a study of T cell clusters in autoimmune cytopenias (dated by TCRdb to between 2018 and 2021). For each sample, TRB amplification used about 270 ng of peripheral blood genomic DNA, equal to some 38,000 genome equivalents. Sequenced using an Illumina MiSeq. TRB rearrangements were amplified by multiplex PCR using a touch-down protocol with TRB-A and TRB-B primer pools mixed in one tube. TCRdb reprocessed the reads and provides one entry for every CDR3 protein sequence; no DNA is given. The sample has under 8,500 distinct CDR3 sequences on record. The ten largest make up 28% of the sample. The material sequenced was peripheral blood. These receptors were collected from a human donor with an autoimmune cytopenia or autoimmune hepatitis (not recorded which).

This clonotype counts as medium-sized by frequency. J is TRBJ2-3 and V is TRBV6-5; no DNA is available, so the TRBD2 call from TCRdb remains unchecked. The germline gives CDR1 MNHEY, CDR2 SVGAGI. The CDR3 spans 15 residues. CDR3 sequence: CASSYEAGGSDTQYF.

V gene TRBV20-1 combines with J gene TRBJ2-5. CDR1 and CDR2 (germline): DFQATT, SNEGSKA (reference sequence). The CDR3 length is 11 residues. This CDR3 is CSVRRIETQYF.

J is TRBJ2-1 and V is TRBV27; TCRdb's D gene call, TRBD2, goes unchecked for lack of DNA. CDR3 size: 11 residues. Germline CDR1 reads MNHEY; CDR2 reads SMNVEV (reference sequence). The CDR3 spells CASSSTGAEFF.

This clonotype is labeled medium-sized based on frequency. The chain uses TRBV29-1 and TRBJ2-3; TCRdb gives TRBD2 as the D gene, but with no DNA this cannot be confirmed. Germline V gives CDR1 SQVTM, CDR2 ANQGSEA. The CDR3 contains 18 residues. CDR3 sequence: CSVEGTSGRALVGNTQYF.

The J gene is TRBJ1-6, the V gene TRBV27; TCRdb lists TRBD1, though no DNA is available to test this call. The CDR3 runs to 15 residues. Germline V CDR1 and CDR2: MNHEY, SMNVEV (reference sequence). This CDR3 reads CASSPGTIGNSPLHF.

The chain carries TRBV19 and TRBJ2-4; TCRdb's D gene call, TRBD1, goes unchecked for lack of DNA. There are 13 residues in the CDR3. Germline CDR1 LNHDA, CDR2 SQIVND (reference sequence). CDR3 protein: CASSISPGYIQYF.

The rearrangement joins TRBV6-1 to TRBJ2-1; no DNA is available, so the TRBD2 call from TCRdb remains unchecked. This CDR3 contains 16 residues. In germline, CDR1 is MNHNS, CDR2 SASEGT. This CDR3 reads CASRPQLATSYNEQFF.

This chain links TRBV11-1 with TRBJ2-1; TCRdb proposes TRBD2, but this gene call is untestable without DNA. Germline CDR1 and CDR2: SGHAT and FQDESV (reference sequence). The CDR3 spans 16 residues. CDR3 protein: CASSFGGGGPRNEQFF. The whole variable domain, remainder taken from reference TRBV11-1 and TRBJ2-1, is EAEVAQSPRYKITEKSQAVAFWCDPISGHATLYWYRQILGQGPELLVQFQDESVVDDSQLPKDRFSAERLKGVDSTLKIQPAELGDSAMYLCASSFGGGGPRNEQFFGPGTRLTVL.

In terms of frequency, this clonotype is medium-sized. V gene TRBV6-1 combines with J gene TRBJ2-5. Germline CDR1 is MNHNS and CDR2 is SASEGT. The CDR3 runs to 14 residues. The CDR3 region is CASSRRLHLEDQYF.

V is TRBV6-5 and J is TRBJ2-1; absent DNA, TCRdb's TRBD2 call cannot be checked. This CDR3 spans 16 amino acids. The germline V gene has CDR1 MNHEY and CDR2 SVGAGI. CDR3 region: CASRLGTTTRNIEQFF.

This clonotype is medium-sized by frequency. CDR3 loop: CAWSRGAGAYNSPLHF. This rearrangement joins TRBV30 to TRBJ1-6; TCRdb reports TRBD1, a call that lacks DNA to check it against. Per the germline V gene, CDR1 is GTSNPN and CDR2 is SVGIG (reference sequence). The length of the CDR3 is 16 residues.